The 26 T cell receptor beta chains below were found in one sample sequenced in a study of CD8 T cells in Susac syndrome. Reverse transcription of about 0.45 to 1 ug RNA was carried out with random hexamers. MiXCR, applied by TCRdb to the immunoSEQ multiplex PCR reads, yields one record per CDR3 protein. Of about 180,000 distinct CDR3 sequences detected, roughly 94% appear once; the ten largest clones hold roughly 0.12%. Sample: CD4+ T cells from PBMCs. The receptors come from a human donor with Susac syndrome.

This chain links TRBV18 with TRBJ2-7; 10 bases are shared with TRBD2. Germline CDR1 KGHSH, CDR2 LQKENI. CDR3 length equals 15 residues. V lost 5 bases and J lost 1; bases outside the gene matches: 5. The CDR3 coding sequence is TGTGCCAGCTCATCTCAGCGGGGGGGATCCTACGAGCAGTACTTC. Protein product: CASSSQRGGSYEQYF.

The CDR3 bases are TGTGCCAGCAGCCTCACAGGACTCATTTACTATGGCTACACCTTC. Encoded protein: CASSLTGLIYYGYTF. The genes are TRBV7-9 and TRBJ1-2; D possibly corresponds to TRBD1 (5 bases). CDR3 length: 15 residues. With 5 bases removed from V and 3 bases from J, the gap between germline ends came to 16 bases. Looked up from germline, CDR1 is SEHNR and CDR2 is FQNEAQ (reference sequence).

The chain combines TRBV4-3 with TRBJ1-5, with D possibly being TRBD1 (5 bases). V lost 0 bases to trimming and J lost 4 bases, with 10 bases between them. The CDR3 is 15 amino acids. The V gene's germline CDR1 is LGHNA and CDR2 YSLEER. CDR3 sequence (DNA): TGCGCCAGCAGCCAAGACGGACACTCGAATCAGCCCCAGCATTTT. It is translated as CASSQDGHSNQPQHF.

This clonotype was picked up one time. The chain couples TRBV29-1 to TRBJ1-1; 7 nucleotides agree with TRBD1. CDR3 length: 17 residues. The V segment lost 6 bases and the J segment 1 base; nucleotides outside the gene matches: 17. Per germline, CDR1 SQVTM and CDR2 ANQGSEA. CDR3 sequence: CSVGGRDSQGGNTEAFF. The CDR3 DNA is TGCAGCGTGGGGGGTCGGGACAGCCAAGGTGGGAACACTGAAGCTTTCTTT.

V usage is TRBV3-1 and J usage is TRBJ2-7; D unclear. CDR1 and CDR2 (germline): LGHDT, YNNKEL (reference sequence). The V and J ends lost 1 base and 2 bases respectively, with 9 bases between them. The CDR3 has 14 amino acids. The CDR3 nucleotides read TGTGCCAGCAGCCAAGCCCGGACGACCTACGAGCAGTACTTC. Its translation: CASSQARTTYEQYF.

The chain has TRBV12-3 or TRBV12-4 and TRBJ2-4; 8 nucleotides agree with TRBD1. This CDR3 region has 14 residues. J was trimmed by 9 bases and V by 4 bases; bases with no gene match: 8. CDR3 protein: CASSYRDRRTIQYF. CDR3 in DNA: TGTGCCAGCAGTTACCGGGACAGGAGGACCATTCAGTACTTC.

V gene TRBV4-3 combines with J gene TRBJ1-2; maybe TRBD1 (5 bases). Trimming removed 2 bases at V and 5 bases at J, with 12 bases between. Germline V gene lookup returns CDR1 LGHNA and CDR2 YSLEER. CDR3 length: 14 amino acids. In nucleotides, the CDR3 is TGCGCCAGCAGCCAAACGGGACTCGTTTATGGCTACACCTTC. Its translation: CASSQTGLVYGYTF.

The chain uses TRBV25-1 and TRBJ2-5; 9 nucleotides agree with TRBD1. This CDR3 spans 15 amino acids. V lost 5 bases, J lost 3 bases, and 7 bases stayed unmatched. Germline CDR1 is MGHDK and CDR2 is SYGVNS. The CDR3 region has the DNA TGTGCCAGCAGTCAAACCGGGACAGGGAAAGAGACCCAGTACTTC. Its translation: CASSQTGTGKETQYF.

The CDR3 spells CASTTTGYGQPQHF. The DNA of the CDR3 is TGTGCCAGTACCACGACAGGGTACGGTCAGCCCCAGCATTTT. The rearrangement joins TRBV19 to TRBJ1-5; TRBD1 matches 7 bases. CDR3 length: 14 residues. Germline V gene data show CDR1 as LNHDA and CDR2 as SQIVND (reference sequence). With V trimmed by 7 bases and J by 6 bases, 9 bases remained unmatched. Together with reference TRBV19 and TRBJ1-5, the CDR3 gives the full variable domain: DGGITQSPKYLFRKEGQNVTLSCEQNLNHDAMYWYRQDPGQGLRLIYYSQIVNDFQKGDIAEGYSVSREKKESFPLTVTSAQKNPTAFYLCASTTTGYGQPQHFGDGTRLSIL.

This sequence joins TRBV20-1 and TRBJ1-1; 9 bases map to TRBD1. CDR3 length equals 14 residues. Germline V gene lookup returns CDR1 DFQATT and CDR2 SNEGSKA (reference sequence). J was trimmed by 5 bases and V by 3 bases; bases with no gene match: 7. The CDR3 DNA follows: TGCAGTGCTAGCGACCGACAGGGGGGGACTGAAGCTTTCTTT. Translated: CSASDRQGGTEAFF.

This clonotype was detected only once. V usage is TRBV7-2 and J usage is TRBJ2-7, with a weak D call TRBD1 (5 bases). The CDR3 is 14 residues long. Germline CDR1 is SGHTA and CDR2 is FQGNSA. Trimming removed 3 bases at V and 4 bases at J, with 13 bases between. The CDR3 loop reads CASSFSGQLYEQYF. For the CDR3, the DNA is TGTGCCAGCAGCTTTTCAGGGCAGTTATACGAGCAGTACTTC.

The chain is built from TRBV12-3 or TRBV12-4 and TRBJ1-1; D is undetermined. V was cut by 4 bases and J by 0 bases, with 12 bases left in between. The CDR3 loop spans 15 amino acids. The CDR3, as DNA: TGTGCCAGCAGTTCGACCGCAACCATGAACACTGAAGCTTTCTTT. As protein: CASSSTATMNTEAFF.

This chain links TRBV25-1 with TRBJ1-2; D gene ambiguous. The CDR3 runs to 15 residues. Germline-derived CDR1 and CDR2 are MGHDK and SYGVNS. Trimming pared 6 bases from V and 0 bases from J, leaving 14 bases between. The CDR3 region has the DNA TGTGCCAGCAGCAGACCGGGAGCTACTAACTATGGCTACACCTTC. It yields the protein CASSRPGATNYGYTF.

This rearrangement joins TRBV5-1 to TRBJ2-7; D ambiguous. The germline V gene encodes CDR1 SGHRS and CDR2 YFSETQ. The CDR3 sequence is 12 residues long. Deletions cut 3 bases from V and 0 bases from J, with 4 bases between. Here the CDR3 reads CASSYPSYEQYF. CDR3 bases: TGCGCCAGCAGCTACCCCTCCTACGAGCAGTACTTC.

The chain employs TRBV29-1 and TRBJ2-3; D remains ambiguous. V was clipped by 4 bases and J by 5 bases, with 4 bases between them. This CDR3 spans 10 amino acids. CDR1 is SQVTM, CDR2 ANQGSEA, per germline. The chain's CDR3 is CSVAEDTQYF. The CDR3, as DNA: TGCAGCGTTGCGGAAGATACGCAGTATTTT.

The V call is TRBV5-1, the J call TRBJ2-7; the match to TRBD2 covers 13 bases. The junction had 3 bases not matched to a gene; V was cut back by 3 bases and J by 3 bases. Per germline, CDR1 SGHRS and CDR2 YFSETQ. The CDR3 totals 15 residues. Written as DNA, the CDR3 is TGCGCCAGCAGCTCAGGGACTAGCGGGAACTACGAGCAGTACTTC. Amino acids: CASSSGTSGNYEQYF.

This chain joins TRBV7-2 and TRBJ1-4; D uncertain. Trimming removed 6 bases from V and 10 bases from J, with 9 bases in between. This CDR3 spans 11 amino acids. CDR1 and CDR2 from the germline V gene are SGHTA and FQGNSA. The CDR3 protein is CASREAGKLFF. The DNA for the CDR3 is TGTGCCAGCAGAGAAGCAGGAAAACTGTTTTTT.

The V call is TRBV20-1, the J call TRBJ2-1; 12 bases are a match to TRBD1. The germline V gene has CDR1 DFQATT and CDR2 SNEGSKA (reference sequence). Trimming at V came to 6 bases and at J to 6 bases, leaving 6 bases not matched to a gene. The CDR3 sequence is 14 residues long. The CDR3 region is CSATGTGGFNEQFF. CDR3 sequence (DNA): TGCAGTGCGACCGGGACAGGGGGCTTCAATGAGCAGTTCTTC.

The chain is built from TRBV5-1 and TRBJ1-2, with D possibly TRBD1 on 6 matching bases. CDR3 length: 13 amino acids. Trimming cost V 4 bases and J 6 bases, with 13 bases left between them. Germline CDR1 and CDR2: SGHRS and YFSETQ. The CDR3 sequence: CASSAQGGDGYTF. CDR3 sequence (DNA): TGCGCCAGCAGCGCACAGGGAGGGGATGGCTACACCTTC.

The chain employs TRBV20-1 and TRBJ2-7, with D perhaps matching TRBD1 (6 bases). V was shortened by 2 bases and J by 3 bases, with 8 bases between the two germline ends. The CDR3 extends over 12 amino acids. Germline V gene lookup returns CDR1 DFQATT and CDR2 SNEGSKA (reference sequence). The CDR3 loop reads CSARLQGYEQYF. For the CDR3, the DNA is TGCAGTGCTAGACTACAGGGCTACGAGCAGTACTTC.

This CDR3 is CASSPGVGRYTF. CDR3 coding DNA: TGTGCCAGCAGTCCAGGGGTAGGACGCTACACCTTC. The chain is built from TRBV27 and TRBJ1-2; a weak D match, TRBD1 (6 bases). Germline values: CDR1 MNHEY, CDR2 SMNVEV (reference sequence). Between the trimmed V and J ends, which lost 5 bases and 9 bases, there was a span of 13 bases. CDR3 length: 12 amino acids.

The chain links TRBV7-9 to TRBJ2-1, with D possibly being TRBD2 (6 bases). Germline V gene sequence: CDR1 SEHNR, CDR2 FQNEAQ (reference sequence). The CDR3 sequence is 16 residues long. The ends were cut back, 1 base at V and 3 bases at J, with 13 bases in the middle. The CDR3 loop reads CASSLDGGAYYNEQFF. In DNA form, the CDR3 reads TGTGCCAGCAGCTTAGATGGCGGGGCGTACTACAATGAGCAGTTCTTC. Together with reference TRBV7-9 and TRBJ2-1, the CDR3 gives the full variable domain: DTGVSQNPRHKITKRGQNVTFRCDPISEHNRLYWYRQTLGQGPEFLTYFQNEAQLEKSRLLSDRFSAERPKGSFSTLEIQRTEQGDSAMYLCASSLDGGAYYNEQFFGPGTRLTVL.

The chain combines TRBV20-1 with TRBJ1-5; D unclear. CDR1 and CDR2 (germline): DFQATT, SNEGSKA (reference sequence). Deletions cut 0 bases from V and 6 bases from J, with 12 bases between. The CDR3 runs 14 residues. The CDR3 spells CSARDRLGGQPQHF. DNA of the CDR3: TGCAGTGCTAGAGATCGGTTGGGAGGTCAGCCCCAGCATTTT.

This CDR3 is CAITSGALSYNEQFF. The CDR3 DNA follows: TGTGCCATCACTAGCGGGGCCCTCTCCTACAATGAGCAGTTCTTC. The chain uses TRBV10-3 and TRBJ2-1, with 9 nucleotides matching TRBD2. CDR1 is ENHRY and CDR2 is SYGVKD in the germline V gene. The CDR3 runs to 15 residues. Unmatched junction bases numbered 4, after V lost 7 bases and J lost 0 bases.

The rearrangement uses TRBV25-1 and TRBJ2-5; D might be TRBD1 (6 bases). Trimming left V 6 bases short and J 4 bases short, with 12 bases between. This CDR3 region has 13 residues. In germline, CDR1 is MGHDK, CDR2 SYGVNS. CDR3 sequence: CASRMGALETQYF. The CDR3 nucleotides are TGTGCCAGCAGGATGGGGGCGTTAGAGACCCAGTACTTC.

This CDR3 is CASSLLRGGQGGNEQYF. The DNA for the CDR3 is TGTGCCAGCAGCCTGCTTCGAGGTGGTCAGGGAGGCAACGAGCAGTACTTC. The chain recombines TRBV3-1 with TRBJ2-1; D is perhaps TRBD2 (6 bases). The J call may be faulty, since TRBJ2-7 better matches the DNA end. CDR1 is LGHDT and CDR2 is YNNKEL in the germline V gene (reference sequence). This CDR3 is built from 17 residues.